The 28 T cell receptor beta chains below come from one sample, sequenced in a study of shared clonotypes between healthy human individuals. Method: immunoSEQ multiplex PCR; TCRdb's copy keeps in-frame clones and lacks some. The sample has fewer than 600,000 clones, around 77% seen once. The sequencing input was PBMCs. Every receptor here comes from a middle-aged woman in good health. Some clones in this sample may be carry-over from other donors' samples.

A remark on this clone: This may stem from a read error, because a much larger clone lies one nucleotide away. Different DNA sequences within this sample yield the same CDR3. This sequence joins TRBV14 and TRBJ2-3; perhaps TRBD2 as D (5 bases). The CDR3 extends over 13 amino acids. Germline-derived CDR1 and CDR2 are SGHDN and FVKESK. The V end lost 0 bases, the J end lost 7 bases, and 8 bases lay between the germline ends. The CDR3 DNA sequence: TGTGCCAGCAGCCAAGATAGGAGGAATACGCAGTATTTT. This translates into CASSQDRRNTQYF.

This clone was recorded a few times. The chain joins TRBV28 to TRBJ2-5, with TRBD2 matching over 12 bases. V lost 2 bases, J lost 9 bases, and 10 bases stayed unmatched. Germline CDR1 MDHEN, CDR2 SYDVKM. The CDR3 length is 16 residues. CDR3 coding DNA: TGTGCCAGCAGTTTAGGTCTAGCGGGGGGGGGATTCGCCCAGTACTTC. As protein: CASSLGLAGGGFAQYF. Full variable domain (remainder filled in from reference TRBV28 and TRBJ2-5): DVKVTQSSRYLVKRTGEKVFLECVQDMDHENMFWYRQDPGLGLRLIYFSYDVKMKEKGDIPEGYSVSREKKERFSLILESASTNQTSMYLCASSLGLAGGGFAQYFGPGTRLLVL.

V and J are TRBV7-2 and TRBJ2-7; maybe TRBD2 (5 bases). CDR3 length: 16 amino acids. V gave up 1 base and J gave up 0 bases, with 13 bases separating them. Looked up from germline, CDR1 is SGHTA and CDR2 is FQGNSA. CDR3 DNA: TGTGCCAGCAGCTTAGATAGGAGGAAGAACTCCTACGAGCAGTACTTC. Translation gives CASSLDRRKNSYEQYF.

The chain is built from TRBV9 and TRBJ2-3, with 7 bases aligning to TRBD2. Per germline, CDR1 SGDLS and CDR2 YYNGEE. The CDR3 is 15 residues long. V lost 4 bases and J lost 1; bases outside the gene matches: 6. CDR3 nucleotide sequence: TGTGCCAGCAGCCCTATAGCGGGCGGCACAGATACGCAGTATTTT. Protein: CASSPIAGGTDTQYF.

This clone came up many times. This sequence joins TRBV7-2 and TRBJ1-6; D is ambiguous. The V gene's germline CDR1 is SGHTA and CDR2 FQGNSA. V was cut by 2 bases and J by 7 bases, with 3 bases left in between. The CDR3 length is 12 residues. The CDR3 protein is CASSLRNSPLHF. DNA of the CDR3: TGTGCCAGCAGCTTAAGGAATTCACCCCTCCACTTT.

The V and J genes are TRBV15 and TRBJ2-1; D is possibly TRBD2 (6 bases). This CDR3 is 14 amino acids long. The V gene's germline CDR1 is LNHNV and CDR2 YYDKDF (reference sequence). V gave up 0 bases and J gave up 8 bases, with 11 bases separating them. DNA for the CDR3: TGTGCCACCAGCAGAGATCTCGGGAGTGATGAGCAGTTCTTC. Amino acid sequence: CATSRDLGSDEQFF.

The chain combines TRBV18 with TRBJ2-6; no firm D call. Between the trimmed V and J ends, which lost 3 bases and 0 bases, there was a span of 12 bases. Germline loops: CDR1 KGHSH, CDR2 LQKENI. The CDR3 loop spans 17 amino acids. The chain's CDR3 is CASSPVGQSSGANVLTF. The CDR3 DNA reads TGTGCCAGCTCACCTGTCGGGCAGAGCTCTGGGGCCAACGTCCTGACTTTC. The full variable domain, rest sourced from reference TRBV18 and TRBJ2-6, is NAGVMQNPRHLVRRRGQEARLRCSPMKGHSHVYWYRQLPEEGLKFMVYLQKENIIDESGMPKERFSAEFPKEGPSILRIQQVVRGDSAAYFCASSPVGQSSGANVLTFGAGSRLTVL.

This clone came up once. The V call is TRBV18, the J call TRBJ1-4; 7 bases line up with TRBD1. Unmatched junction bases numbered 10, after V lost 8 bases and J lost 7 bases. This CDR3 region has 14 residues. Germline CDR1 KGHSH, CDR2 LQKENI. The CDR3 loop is CASAEGARAEKLFF. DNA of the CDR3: TGTGCCAGCGCCGAGGGGGCGCGGGCTGAAAAACTGTTTTTT.

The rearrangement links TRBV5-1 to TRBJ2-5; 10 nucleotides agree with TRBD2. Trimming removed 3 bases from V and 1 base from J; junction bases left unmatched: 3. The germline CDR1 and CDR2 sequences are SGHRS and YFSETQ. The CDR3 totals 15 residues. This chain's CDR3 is CASSSSGRGQETQYF. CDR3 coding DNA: TGCGCCAGCAGCTCTAGCGGGAGAGGCCAAGAGACCCAGTACTTC.

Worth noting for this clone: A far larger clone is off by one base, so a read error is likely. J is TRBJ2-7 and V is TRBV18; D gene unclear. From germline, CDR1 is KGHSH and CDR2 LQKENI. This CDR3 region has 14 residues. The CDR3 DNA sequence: TGTGTCAGCTCACACATGGACGGATCCTACGAGCAGTACTTC. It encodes CVSSHMDGSYEQYF.

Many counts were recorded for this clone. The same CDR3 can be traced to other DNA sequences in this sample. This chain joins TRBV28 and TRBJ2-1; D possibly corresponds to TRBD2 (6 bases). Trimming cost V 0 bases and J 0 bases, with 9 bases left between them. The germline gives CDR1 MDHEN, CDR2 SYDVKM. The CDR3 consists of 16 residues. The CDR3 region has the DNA TGTGCCAGCAGTTTATGGCGGGGTTCCTCCTACAATGAGCAGTTCTTC. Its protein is CASSLWRGSSYNEQFF.

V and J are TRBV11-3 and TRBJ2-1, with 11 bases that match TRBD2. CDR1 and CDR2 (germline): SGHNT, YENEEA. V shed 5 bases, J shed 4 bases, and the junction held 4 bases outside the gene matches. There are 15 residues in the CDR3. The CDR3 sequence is CASSPGTSGYNEQFF. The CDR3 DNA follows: TGTGCCAGCAGCCCTGGGACTAGCGGATACAATGAGCAGTTCTTC.

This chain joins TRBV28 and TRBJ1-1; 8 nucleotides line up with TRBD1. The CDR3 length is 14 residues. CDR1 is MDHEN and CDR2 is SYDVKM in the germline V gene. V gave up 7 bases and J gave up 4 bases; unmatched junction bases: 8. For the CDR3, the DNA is TGTGCCAGCAACCCCGGACAGGGTCCCACTGAAGCTTTCTTT. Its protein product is CASNPGQGPTEAFF.

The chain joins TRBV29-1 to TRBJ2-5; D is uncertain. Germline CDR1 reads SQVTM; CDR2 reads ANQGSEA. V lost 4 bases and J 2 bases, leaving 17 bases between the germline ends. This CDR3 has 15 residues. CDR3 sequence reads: CSVGSGGVGQETQYF. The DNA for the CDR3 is TGCAGCGTTGGGTCCGGTGGGGTGGGTCAAGAGACCCAGTACTTC.

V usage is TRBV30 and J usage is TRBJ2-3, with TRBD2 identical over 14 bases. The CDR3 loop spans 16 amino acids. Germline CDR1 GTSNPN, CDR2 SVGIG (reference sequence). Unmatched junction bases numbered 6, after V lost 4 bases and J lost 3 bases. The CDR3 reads CAWNSGTSGSTDTQYF. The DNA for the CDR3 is TGTGCCTGGAATTCCGGGACTAGCGGGAGTACAGATACGCAGTATTTT.

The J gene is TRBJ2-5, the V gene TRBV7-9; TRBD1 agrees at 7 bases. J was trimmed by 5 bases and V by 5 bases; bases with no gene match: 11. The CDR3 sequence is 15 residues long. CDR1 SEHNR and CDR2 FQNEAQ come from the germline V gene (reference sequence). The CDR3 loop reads CASSLGQVYKETQYF. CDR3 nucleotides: TGTGCCAGCAGCCTCGGACAGGTTTATAAGGAGACCCAGTACTTC.

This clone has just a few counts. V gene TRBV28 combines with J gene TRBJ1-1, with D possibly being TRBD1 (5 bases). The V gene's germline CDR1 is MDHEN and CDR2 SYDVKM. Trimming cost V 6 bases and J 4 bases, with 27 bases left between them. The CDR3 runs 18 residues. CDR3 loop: CASRSDPGTYLWGTEAFF. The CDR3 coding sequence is TGTGCCAGCAGATCCGACCCCGGGACGTACCTATGGGGCACTGAAGCTTTCTTT.

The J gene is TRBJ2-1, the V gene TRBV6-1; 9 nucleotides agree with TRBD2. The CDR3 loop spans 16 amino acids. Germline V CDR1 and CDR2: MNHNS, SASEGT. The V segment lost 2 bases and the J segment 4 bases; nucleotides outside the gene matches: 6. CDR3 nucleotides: TGTGCCAGCAGTGAAACCCCGGGACTAGCATACAATGAGCAGTTCTTC. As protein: CASSETPGLAYNEQFF.

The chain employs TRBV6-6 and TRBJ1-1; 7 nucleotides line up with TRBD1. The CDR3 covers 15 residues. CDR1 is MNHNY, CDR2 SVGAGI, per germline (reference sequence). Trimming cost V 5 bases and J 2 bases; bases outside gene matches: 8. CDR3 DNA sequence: TGTGCCAGCAGTGAGTCTGGGACAGCAAACACTGAAGCTTTCTTT. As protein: CASSESGTANTEAFF.

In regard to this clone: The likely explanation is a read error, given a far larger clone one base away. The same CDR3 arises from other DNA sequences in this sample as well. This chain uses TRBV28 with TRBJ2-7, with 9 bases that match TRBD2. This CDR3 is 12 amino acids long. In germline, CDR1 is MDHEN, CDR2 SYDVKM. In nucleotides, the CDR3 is TGCGCCAGCGAGGCGGGGGGGCACGAGCAGTACTTC. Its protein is CASEAGGHEQYF.

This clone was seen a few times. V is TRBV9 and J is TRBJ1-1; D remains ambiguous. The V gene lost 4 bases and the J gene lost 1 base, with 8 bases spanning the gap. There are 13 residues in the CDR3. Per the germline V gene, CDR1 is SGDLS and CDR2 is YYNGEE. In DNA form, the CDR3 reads TGTGCCAGCAGCCTCAACAGGAACACTGAAGCTTTCTTT. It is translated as CASSLNRNTEAFF. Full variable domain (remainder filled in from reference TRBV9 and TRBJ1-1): DSGVTQTPKHLITATGQRVTLRCSPRSGDLSVYWYQQSLDQGLQFLIQYYNGEERAKGNILERFSAQQFPDLHSELNLSSLELGDSALYFCASSLNRNTEAFFGQGTRLTVV.

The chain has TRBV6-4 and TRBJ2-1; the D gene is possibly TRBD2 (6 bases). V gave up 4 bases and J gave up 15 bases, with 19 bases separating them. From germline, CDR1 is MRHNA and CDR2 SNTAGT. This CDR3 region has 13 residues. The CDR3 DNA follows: TGTGCCAGCAGTGCGGCTAGCGAAGGACGACTGTTCTTC. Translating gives CASSAASEGRLFF.

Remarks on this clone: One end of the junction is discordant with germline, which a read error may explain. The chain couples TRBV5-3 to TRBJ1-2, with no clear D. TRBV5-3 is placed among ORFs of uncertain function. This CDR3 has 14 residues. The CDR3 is CASSLAASNYGYTF. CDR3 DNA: TGTGCCAGCAGCTTAGCAGCCTCTAACTATGGCTACACCTTC.

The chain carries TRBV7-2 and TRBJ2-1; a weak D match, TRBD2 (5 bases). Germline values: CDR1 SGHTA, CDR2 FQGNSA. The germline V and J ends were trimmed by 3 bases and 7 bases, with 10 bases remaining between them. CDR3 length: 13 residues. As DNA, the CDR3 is TGTGCCAGCAGCTTTCCGGGGTGGAATGAGCAGTTCTTC. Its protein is CASSFPGWNEQFF.

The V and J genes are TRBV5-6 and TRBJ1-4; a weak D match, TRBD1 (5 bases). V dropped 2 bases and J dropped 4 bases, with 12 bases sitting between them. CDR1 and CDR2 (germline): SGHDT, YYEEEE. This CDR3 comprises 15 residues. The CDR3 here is CASSLATAYNEKLFF. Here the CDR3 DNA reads TGTGCCAGCAGCTTAGCGACAGCCTATAATGAAAAACTGTTTTTT.

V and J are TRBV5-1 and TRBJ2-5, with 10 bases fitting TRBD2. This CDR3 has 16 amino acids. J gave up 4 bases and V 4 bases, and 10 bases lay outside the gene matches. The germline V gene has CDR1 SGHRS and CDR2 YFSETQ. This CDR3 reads CASSPQAGGQAETQYF. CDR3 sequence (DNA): TGCGCCAGCAGCCCTCAAGCGGGAGGGCAGGCAGAGACCCAGTACTTC.

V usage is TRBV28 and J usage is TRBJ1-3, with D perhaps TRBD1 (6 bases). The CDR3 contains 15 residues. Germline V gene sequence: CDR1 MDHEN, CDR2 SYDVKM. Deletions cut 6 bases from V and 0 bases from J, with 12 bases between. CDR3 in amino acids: CASRQPGDSGNTIYF. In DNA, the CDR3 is TGTGCCAGCAGACAACCAGGGGACTCTGGAAACACCATATATTTT. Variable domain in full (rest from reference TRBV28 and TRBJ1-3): DVKVTQSSRYLVKRTGEKVFLECVQDMDHENMFWYRQDPGLGLRLIYFSYDVKMKEKGDIPEGYSVSREKKERFSLILESASTNQTSMYLCASRQPGDSGNTIYFGEGSWLTVV.

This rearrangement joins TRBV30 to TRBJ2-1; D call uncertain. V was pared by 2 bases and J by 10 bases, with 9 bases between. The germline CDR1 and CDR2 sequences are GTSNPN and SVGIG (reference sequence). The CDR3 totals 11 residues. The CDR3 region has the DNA TGTGCCTGGAGTCCCTTCGGGGAGCAGTTCTTC. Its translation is CAWSPFGEQFF.